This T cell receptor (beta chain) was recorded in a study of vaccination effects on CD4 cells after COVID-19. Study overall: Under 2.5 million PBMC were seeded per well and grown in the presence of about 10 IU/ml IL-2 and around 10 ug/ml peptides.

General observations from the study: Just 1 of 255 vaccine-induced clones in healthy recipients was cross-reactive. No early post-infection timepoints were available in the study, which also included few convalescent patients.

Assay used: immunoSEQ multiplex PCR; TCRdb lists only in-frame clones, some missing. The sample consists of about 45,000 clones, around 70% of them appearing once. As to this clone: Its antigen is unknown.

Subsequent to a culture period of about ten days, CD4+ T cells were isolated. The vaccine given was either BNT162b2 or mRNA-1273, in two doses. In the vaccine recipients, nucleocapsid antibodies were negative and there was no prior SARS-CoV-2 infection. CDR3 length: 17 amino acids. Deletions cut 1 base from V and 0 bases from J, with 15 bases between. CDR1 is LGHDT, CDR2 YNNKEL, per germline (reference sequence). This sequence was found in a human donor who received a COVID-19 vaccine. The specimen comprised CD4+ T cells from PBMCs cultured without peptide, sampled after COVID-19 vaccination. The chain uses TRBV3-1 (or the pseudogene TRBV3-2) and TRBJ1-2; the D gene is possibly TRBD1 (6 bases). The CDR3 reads CASSQGAGAAANYGYTF. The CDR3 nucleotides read TGTGCCAGCAGCCAAGGGGCGGGGGCGGCCGCTAACTATGGCTACACCTTC.